This T cell receptor (beta chain) was captured by sequencing in a study of glioma-infiltrating T cells after dendritic cell vaccination. None of the glioblastoma patients had an isocitrate dehydrogenase mutation. Blood PBMC samples: pre-vaccination, two weeks post third vaccination, and at tumor progression. The primer mix had 60 V beta and 13 J beta primers. Repertoires were generated with immunoSEQ multiplex PCR, while TCRdb's copy carries only in-frame clones and drops some. This sample yields around 100,000 clones, of which around 81% are seen a single time; less than 15% belongs to the top ten. Source: blood, taken before dendritic cell vaccination. This TCR was recovered from a human donor with glioblastoma.

DNA for the CDR3: TGTGCCATCAGAACAGGGGATTGGGAAAAACTGTTTTTT. As protein: CAIRTGDWEKLFF. V is TRBV10-3 and J is TRBJ1-4, with 7 bases matching TRBD1. The CDR3 is made up of 13 amino acids. The germline V gene has CDR1 ENHRY and CDR2 SYGVKD. J lost 8 bases, V lost 6 bases, and 6 bases had no gene match.